This T cell receptor beta chain was observed in a study of blood T cell repertoires in COVID-19. For the study at large: PBMCs, B-cell-depleted T cells, or T cells were the source of the cDNA or gDNA that made up the material.

Germline CDR1 SGDLS, CDR2 YYNGEE. V was shortened by 0 bases and J by 6 bases, with 19 bases between the two germline ends. CDR3 length: 17 residues. The data were produced by immunoSEQ multiplex PCR, yet TCRdb's version contains in-frame clones alone and is incomplete. In the table there are some 180,000 clones, approximately 85% of which are singletons. J is TRBJ2-1 and V is TRBV9, with D possibly being TRBD2 (5 bases). The sample comprised peripheral blood. The source is a woman between 55 and 75 years old with acute or convalescent COVID-19. CDR3 sequence reads: CASSVATWGSAPNEQFF. CDR3 DNA: TGTGCCAGCAGCGTAGCTACGTGGGGTAGCGCCCCCAATGAGCAGTTCTTC.